A single sample gave rise to the 14 T cell receptor beta chains below, sequenced in a study of PD-1 and CTLA-4 blockade in melanoma. Profiled with immunoSEQ multiplex PCR; TCRdb holds only in-frame clones, not every one. The data contain 15,000 to 20,000 clones, about 69% of them singletons. Specimen: CD8+ T cells from peripheral blood, collected before anti-PD-1 treatment. These receptors originate from a human donor with melanoma.

V is TRBV30 and J is TRBJ1-1, with a tentative D call TRBD1 (6 bases). CDR1 GTSNPN and CDR2 SVGIG come from the germline V gene (reference sequence). Trimming cost V 4 bases and J 4 bases, with 16 bases left between them. The CDR3 extends over 14 amino acids. In DNA, the CDR3 is TGTGCCTGGAACAGGGACTCTCGACCCACTGAAGCTTTCTTT. This codes for CAWNRDSRPTEAFF.

This sequence joins TRBV11-3 and TRBJ1-1; TRBD1 is a possible D gene (5 bases). The CDR3 extends over 15 amino acids. V lost 1 base to trimming and J lost 5 bases, with 14 bases between them. Germline V lookup: CDR1 SGHNT, CDR2 YENEEA. The DNA for the CDR3 is TGTGCCAGCAGCTTAGCAGGGCGCGGGAGGACTGAAGCTTTCTTT. Its protein is CASSLAGRGRTEAFF.

This chain links TRBV13 with TRBJ2-5; D perhaps matches TRBD1 (6 bases). This CDR3 region has 16 residues. Trimming removed 5 bases from V and 5 bases from J, with 21 bases in between. In germline, CDR1 is PRHDT, CDR2 FYEKMQ (reference sequence). CDR3 loop: CASSQGNKRGWETQYF. For the CDR3, the DNA is TGTGCCAGCAGCCAAGGAAACAAGAGGGGGTGGGAGACCCAGTACTTC.

The CDR3 nucleotides read TGTGCCAGCAGTGACCAGGGCTTGAACACTGAAGCTTTCTTT. Its protein is CASSDQGLNTEAFF. V and J are TRBV25-1 and TRBJ1-1; weak D call: TRBD1 (5 bases). Looked up from germline, CDR1 is MGHDK and CDR2 is SYGVNS. CDR3 size: 14 residues. V lost 3 bases and J lost 0, with 8 bases in between.

As DNA, the CDR3 is TGTGCCAGCAGTTACTCGGTACTACCAGATACGCAGTATTTT. It codes for CASSYSVLPDTQYF. V usage is TRBV6-5 and J usage is TRBJ2-3; no firm D call. Trimming removed 0 bases from V and 4 bases from J, with 8 bases in between. The CDR3 runs 14 residues. CDR1 is MNHEY and CDR2 is SVGAGI in the germline V gene.

In DNA form, the CDR3 reads TGTGCCAGCGGGGGGAACACTGAAGCTTTCTTT. This sequence encodes CASGGNTEAFF. The chain uses TRBV11-2 and TRBJ1-1; D might be TRBD1 (5 bases). V gave up 8 bases and J gave up 1 base, with 5 bases separating them. The CDR3 sequence is 11 residues long. Germline V CDR1 and CDR2: SGHAT, FQNNGV.

The V and J genes are TRBV7-2 and TRBJ1-2, with 7 bases that match TRBD1. This CDR3 contains 14 residues. Looked up from germline, CDR1 is SGHTA and CDR2 is FQGNSA. Losses at the gene ends were 0 bases for V and 6 bases for J; bases not matched to a gene: 4. In DNA, the CDR3 is TGTGCCAGCAGCTTAGCTACAGGGGAGGATGGCTACACCTTC. Its protein product is CASSLATGEDGYTF.

This chain connects TRBV4-1 to TRBJ1-5, with 7 bases identical to TRBD1. With 0 bases clipped from V and 7 bases from J, the junction kept 6 bases outside the gene matches. Per the germline V gene, CDR1 is MGHRA and CDR2 is YSYEKL. This CDR3 spans 15 amino acids. The CDR3 spells CASSQDRQGGQPQHF. CDR3 sequence (DNA): TGCGCCAGCAGCCAAGATCGACAGGGTGGACAGCCCCAGCATTTT.

This clone was recorded only once. The V gene is TRBV7-2, the J gene TRBJ2-7, with 7 bases lining up with TRBD1. In germline, CDR1 is SGHTA, CDR2 FQGNSA. The CDR3 consists of 14 residues. Unmatched junction bases numbered 6, after V lost 5 bases and J lost 2 bases. For the CDR3, the DNA is TGTGCCAGCAGCCCATCTCAGGGGGCCTACGAGCAGTACTTC. Its translation is CASSPSQGAYEQYF.

Written as DNA, the CDR3 is TGTGCCAGCAGCCCGGGAGGAGGTGAGCAGTTCTTC. Translated: CASSPGGGEQFF. The chain combines TRBV12-3 or TRBV12-4 with TRBJ2-1, with TRBD2 matching 7 bases. The CDR3 consists of 12 residues. V shed 6 bases and J 9 bases; nucleotides not matched to a gene: 5.

The chain combines TRBV28 with TRBJ2-2; a possible D gene is TRBD1 (6 bases). The CDR3 totals 15 residues. Germline V gives CDR1 MDHEN, CDR2 SYDVKM. The ends were cut back, 3 bases at V and 2 bases at J, with 10 bases in the middle. The DNA of the CDR3 is TGTGCCAGCAGTTTTGGGACACTAAACACCGGGGAGCTGTTTTTT. Amino acids: CASSFGTLNTGELFF.

This chain joins TRBV2 and TRBJ1-1; D unresolved. Trimming stripped 3 bases from V and 7 bases from J, with 18 bases between. The CDR3 is made up of 15 amino acids. CDR1 SNHLY and CDR2 FYNNEI come from the germline V gene. CDR3 nucleotides: TGTGCCAGCAGTGAGAGGCCAGGCTTAGGGAGTGAAGCTTTCTTT. It codes for CASSERPGLGSEAFF.

The chain links TRBV19 to TRBJ1-1; TRBD1 matches at 8 bases. This CDR3 comprises 15 residues. Trimming cost V 2 bases and J 10 bases; bases outside gene matches: 12. Germline assignment: CDR1 LNHDA and CDR2 SQIVND (reference sequence). This chain's CDR3 is CASSIQGAYFKGAFF. In DNA form, the CDR3 reads TGTGCCAGTAGTATACAGGGGGCCTATTTCAAGGGAGCTTTCTTT.

The J gene is TRBJ1-1, the V gene TRBV29-1; no reliable D call. This CDR3 spans 11 amino acids. Between the trimmed V and J ends, which lost 5 bases and 1 base, there was a span of 5 bases. Germline-derived CDR1 and CDR2 are SQVTM and ANQGSEA. The CDR3 reads CSVTGNTEAFF. CDR3 nucleotides: TGCAGCGTTACTGGGAACACTGAAGCTTTCTTT.